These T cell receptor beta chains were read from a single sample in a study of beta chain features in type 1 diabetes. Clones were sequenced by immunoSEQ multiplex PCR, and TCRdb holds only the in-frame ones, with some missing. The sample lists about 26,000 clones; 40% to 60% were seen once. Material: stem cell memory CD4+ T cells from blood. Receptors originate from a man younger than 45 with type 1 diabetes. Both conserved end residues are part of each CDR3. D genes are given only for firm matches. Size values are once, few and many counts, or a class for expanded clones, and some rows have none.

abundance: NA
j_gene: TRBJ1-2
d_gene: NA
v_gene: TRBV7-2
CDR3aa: CASSEAGYGYTF
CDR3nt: TGTGCCAGCAGCGAGGCAGGGTATGGCTACACCTTC

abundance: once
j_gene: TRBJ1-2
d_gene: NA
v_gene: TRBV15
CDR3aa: CATSRAQGLGGYTF
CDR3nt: TGTGCCACCAGCAGAGCACAGGGTCTGGGGGGCTACACCTTC

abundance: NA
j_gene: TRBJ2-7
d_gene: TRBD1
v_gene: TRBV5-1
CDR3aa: CASSFRRDRWSEQYF
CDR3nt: TGCGCCAGCAGCTTTCGACGGGACAGATGGTCCGAGCAGTACTTC

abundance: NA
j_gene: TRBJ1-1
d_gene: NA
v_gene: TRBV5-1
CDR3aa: CASSLIGGGITEAFF
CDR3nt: TGCGCCAGCAGCTTGATTGGGGGAGGTATCACTGAAGCTTTCTTT

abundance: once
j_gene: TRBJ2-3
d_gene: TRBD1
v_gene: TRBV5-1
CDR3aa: CASSRTRQGRADTQYF
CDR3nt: TGCGCCAGCAGCCGAACCCGACAGGGTAGGGCAGATACGCAGTATTTT

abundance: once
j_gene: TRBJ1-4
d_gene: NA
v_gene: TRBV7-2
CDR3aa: CASSATGINEKLFF
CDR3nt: TGTGCCAGCAGCGCTACGGGGATTAATGAAAAACTGTTTTTT

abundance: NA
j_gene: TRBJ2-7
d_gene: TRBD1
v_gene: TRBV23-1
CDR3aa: CASSQSTPGQGFHYEQYF
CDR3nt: TGCGCCAGCAGTCAGTCTACACCGGGACAGGGGTTCCATTACGAGCAGTACTTC

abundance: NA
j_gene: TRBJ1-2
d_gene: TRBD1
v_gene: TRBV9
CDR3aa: CASSETDRGFIYGYTF
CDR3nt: TGTGCCAGCAGCGAGACGGACAGGGGCTTCATCTATGGCTACACCTTC

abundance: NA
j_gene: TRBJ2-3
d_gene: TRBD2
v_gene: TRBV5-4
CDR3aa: CASSLGRGGRDTQYF
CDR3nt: TGTGCCAGCAGCTTGGGGCGGGGGGGCAGGGATACGCAGTATTTT

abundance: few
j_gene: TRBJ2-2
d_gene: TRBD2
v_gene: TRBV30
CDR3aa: CAGGLAGGAGELFF
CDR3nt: TGTGCCGGGGGACTAGCGGGAGGGGCCGGGGAGCTGTTTTTT

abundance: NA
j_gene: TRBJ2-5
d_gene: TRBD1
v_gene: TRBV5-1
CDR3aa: CASSLEGQGAETQYF
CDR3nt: TGCGCCAGCAGCTTGGAAGGACAGGGGGCAGAGACCCAGTACTTC

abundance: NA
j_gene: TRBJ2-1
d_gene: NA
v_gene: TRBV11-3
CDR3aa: CATLGGGTYNEQFF
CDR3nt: TGTGCCACCCTAGGGGGGGGGACATACAATGAGCAGTTCTTC

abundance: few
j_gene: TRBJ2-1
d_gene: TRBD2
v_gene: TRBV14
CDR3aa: CASSPSGASGGYNEQFF
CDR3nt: TGTGCCAGCAGCCCCAGTGGGGCTAGCGGGGGCTACAATGAGCAGTTCTTC

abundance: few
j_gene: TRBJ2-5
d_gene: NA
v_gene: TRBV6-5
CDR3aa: CASSLLLLETQYF
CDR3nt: TGTGCCAGCAGTTTACTACTTTTAGAGACCCAGTACTTC

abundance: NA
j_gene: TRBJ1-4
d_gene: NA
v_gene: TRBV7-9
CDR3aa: CASSGSGGANEKLFF
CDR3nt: TGTGCCAGCAGCGGATCGGGAGGAGCTAATGAAAAACTGTTTTTT

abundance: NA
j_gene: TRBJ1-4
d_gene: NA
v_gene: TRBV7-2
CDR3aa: CASSLGGGHEKLFF
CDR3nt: TGTGCCAGCAGCTTAGGGGGGGGGCATGAAAAACTGTTTTTT

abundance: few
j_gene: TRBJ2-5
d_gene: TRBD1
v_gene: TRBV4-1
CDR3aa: CASSEGQGGWETQYF
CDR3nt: TGCGCCAGCAGCGAGGGACAGGGTGGTTGGGAGACCCAGTACTTC

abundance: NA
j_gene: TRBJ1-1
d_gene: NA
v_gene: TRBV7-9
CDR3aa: CASSLSGDGTEAFF
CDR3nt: TGTGCCAGCAGCTTATCAGGGGATGGAACTGAAGCTTTCTTT

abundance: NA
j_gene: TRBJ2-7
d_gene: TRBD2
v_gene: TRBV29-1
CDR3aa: CSVNLAGGPYEQYF
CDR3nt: TGCAGCGTAAATCTGGCGGGGGGCCCCTACGAGCAGTACTTC

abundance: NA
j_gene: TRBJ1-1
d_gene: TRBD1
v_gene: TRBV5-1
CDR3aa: CASSLSAGGTEAFF
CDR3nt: TGCGCCAGCAGCTTGAGTGCAGGGGGGACTGAAGCTTTCTTT

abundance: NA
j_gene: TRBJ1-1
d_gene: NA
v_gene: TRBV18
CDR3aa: CASSPWGRSVNTEAFF
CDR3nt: TGTGCCAGCTCACCATGGGGCCGCAGCGTGAACACTGAAGCTTTCTTT

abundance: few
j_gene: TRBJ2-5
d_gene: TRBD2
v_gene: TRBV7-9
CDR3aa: CASSLGGLAETQYF
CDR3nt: TGTGCCAGCAGCTTAGGAGGACTAGCGGAGACCCAGTACTTC

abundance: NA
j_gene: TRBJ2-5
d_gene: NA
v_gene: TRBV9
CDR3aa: CASSVSFGGGETQYF
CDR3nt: TGTGCCAGCAGCGTATCCTTCGGTGGTGGAGAGACCCAGTACTTC

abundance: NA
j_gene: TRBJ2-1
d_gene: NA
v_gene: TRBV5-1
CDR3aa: CASSLLQGTAYNEQFF
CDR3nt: TGCGCCAGCAGCTTGTTGCAGGGAACGGCCTACAATGAGCAGTTCTTC

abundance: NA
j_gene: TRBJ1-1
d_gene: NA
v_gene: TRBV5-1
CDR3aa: CASSLGPGTSGTEAFF
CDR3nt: TGCGCCAGCAGCTTAGGGCCCGGGACATCGGGGACTGAAGCTTTCTTT

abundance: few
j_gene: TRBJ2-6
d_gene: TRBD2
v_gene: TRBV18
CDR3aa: CASSPPQLAGGYGANVLTF
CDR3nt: TGTGCCAGCTCACCACCGCAACTAGCGGGGGGGTACGGGGCCAACGTCCTGACTTTC

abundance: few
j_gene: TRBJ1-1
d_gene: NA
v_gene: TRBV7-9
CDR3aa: CASSQGSFRSPGAFF
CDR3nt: TGTGCCAGCAGCCAGGGGTCCTTTCGATCCCCGGGAGCTTTCTTT

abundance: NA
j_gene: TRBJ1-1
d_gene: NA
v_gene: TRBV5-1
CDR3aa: CASSLDGAKNTEAFF
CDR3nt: TGCGCCAGCAGCTTGGACGGAGCCAAGAACACTGAAGCTTTCTTT

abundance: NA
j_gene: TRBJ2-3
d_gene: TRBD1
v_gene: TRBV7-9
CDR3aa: CASSLRTGVPDTQYF
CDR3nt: TGTGCCAGCAGCCTCCGGACAGGGGTCCCAGATACGCAGTATTTT

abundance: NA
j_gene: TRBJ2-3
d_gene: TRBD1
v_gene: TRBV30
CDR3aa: CAWSAGTGFSDTQYF
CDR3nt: TGTGCCTGGAGTGCCGGGACAGGGTTTTCAGATACGCAGTATTTT

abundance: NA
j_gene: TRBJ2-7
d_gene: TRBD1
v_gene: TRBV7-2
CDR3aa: CASSLGRGRNEQYF
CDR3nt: TGTGCCAGCAGCTTAGGCAGGGGGCGGAACGAGCAGTACTTC

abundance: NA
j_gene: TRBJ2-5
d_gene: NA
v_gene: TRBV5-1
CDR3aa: CASSSGLSWYQETQYF
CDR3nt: TGCGCCAGCAGCTCGGGTTTGAGTTGGTACCAAGAGACCCAGTACTTC

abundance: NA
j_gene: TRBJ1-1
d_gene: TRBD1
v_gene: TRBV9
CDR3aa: CASSVGGQGHTEAFF
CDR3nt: TGTGCCAGCAGCGTAGGGGGACAGGGCCACACTGAAGCTTTCTTT

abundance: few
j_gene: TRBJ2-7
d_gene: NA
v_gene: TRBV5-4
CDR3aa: CASSQGRRGGSYEQYF
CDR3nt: TGTGCCAGCAGCCAGGGACGACGAGGGGGCTCCTACGAGCAGTACTTC

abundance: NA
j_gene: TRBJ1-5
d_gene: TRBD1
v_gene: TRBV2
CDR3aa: CASSVSGQGNQPQHF
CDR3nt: TGTGCCAGCAGTGTATCGGGACAGGGCAATCAGCCCCAGCATTTT

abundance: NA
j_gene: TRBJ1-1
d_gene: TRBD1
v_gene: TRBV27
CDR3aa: CASSPAGQYKSLLNTEAFF
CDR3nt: TGTGCCAGCAGCCCCGCGGGACAGTATAAGAGTTTATTGAACACTGAAGCTTTCTTT

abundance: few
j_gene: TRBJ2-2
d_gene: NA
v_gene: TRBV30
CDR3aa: CAWSTRRSGELFF
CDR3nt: TGTGCCTGGAGTACTCGGAGGTCCGGGGAGCTGTTTTTT

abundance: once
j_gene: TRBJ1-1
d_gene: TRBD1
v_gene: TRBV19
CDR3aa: CASTFDRVNTEAFF
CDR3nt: TGTGCCAGTACCTTCGACAGGGTGAACACTGAAGCTTTCTTT

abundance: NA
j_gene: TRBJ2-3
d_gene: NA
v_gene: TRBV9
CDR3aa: CASSVGGKDTQYF
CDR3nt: TGTGCCAGCAGCGTAGGAGGGAAAGATACGCAGTATTTT

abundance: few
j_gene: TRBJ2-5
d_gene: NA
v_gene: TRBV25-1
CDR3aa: CASSDLETQYF
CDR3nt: TGTGCCAGCAGTGACCTAGAGACCCAGTACTTC

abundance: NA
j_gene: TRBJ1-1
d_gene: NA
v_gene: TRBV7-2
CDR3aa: CASSLRMNTEAFF
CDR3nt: TGTGCCAGCAGCTTGAGAATGAACACTGAAGCTTTCTTT

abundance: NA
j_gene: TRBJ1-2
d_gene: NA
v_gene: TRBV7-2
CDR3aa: CASSPQKGGTWHGYTF
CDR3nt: TGTGCCAGCAGCCCACAAAAAGGGGGAACCTGGCATGGCTACACCTTC

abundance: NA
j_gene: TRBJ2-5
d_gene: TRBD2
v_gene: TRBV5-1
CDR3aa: CASSTGLAGQETQYF
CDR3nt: TGCGCCAGCAGCACAGGACTAGCGGGGCAAGAGACCCAGTACTTC

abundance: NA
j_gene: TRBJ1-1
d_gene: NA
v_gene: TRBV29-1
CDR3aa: CSVAPVNTEAFF
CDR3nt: TGCAGCGTTGCACCAGTGAACACTGAAGCTTTCTTT

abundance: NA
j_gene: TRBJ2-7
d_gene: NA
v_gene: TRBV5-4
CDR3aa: CASSLGGEVQYF
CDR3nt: TGTGCCAGCAGCTTGGGGGGGGAGGTGCAGTACTTC

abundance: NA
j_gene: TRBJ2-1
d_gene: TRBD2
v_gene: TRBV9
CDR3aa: CASSVGLAGLSSYNEQFF
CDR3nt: TGTGCCAGCAGCGTGGGACTAGCGGGCTTGAGCTCCTACAATGAGCAGTTCTTC

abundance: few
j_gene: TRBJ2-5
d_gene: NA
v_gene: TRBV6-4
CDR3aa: CASSVLVMKTQYF
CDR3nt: TGTGCCAGCAGTGTGTTAGTTATGAAGACCCAGTACTTC

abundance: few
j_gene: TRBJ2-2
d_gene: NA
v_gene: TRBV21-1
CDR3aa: CASSAGLARTGELFF
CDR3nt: TGTGCCAGCAGCGCGGGACTAGCGCGCACCGGGGAGCTGTTTTTT

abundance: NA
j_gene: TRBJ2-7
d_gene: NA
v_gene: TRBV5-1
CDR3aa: CASSSPERSYEQYF
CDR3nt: TGCGCCAGCAGCTCCCCCGAGAGATCCTACGAGCAGTACTTC

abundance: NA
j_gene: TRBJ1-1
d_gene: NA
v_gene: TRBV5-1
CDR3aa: CASNLDSLSEAFF
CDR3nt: TGCGCCAGCAACCTAGACAGTTTGAGTGAAGCTTTCTTT

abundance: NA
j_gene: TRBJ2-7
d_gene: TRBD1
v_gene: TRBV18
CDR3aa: CASSPGDSYEQYF
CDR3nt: TGTGCCAGCTCACCAGGGGACAGCTACGAGCAGTACTTC

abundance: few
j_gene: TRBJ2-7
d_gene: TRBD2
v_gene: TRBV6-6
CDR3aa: CASSYASGSEQYF
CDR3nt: TGTGCCAGCAGTTACGCTAGCGGGAGCGAGCAGTACTTC

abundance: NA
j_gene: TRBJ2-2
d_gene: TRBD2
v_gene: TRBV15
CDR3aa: CATSPWGGGADTGELFF
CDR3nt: TGTGCCACCAGCCCCTGGGGCGGGGGGGCAGACACCGGGGAGCTGTTTTTT

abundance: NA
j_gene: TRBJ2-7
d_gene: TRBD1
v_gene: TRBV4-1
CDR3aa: CASSPRDRSYEQYF
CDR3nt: TGCGCCAGCAGCCCCCGGGACAGAAGTTACGAGCAGTACTTC

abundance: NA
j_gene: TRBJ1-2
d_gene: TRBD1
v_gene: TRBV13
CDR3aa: CASSSRPGQGYGYTF
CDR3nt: TGTGCCAGCAGCTCTCGGCCGGGACAGGGGTATGGCTACACCTTC

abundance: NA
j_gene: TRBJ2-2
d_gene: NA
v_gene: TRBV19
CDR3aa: CASTRGSVNTGELFF
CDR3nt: TGTGCCAGTACCCGGGGGAGCGTTAACACCGGGGAGCTGTTTTTT

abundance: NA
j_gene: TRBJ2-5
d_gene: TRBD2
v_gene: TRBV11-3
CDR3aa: CASSLGTSGGAVETQYF
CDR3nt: TGTGCCAGCAGCTTAGGGACTAGCGGGGGGGCCGTGGAGACCCAGTACTTC